A single sample is the source of the 14 T cell receptor beta chains below, sequenced in a study of blood T cells in healthy people across ages. Then a second PCR, running roughly 7 to 11 cycles, was carried out with a sample-barcoded 5' primer and a J-beta primer mix. TCRdb re-analysed the 5' RACE reads in MiXCR, keeping a single row per CDR3 protein. The repertoire holds over 1,500,000 distinct CDR3 sequences, 49% seen once, with approximately 2.1% in the top ten. Sequencing was done on a sample of blood. These receptors originate from a woman between 40 and 50 years old in good health.

The table lists this clonotype with a few counts. CDR3 in amino acids: CAITRVLGHEQYF. The CDR3 bases are TGTGCCATCACCCGGGTCTTGGGCCACGAGCAGTACTTC. The chain links TRBV10-3 to TRBJ2-7, with D unclear. Trimming took 7 bases from V and 5 from J, leaving 15 bases between them. Germline CDR1 reads ENHRY; CDR2 reads SYGVKD. The CDR3 spans 13 residues.

This clonotype occurred a few times. This sequence joins TRBV5-1 and TRBJ2-7; TRBD1 matches 7 bases. The germline V gene encodes CDR1 SGHRS and CDR2 YFSETQ. The CDR3 has 15 amino acids. The J segment lost 0 bases and the V segment lost 4 bases, leaving 7 bases of the junction unmatched. CDR3 amino acids: CASSRDSTSSYEQYF. In DNA, the CDR3 is TGCGCCAGCAGCCGGGACAGCACAAGCTCCTACGAGCAGTACTTC.

The V gene is TRBV6-6, the J gene TRBJ2-5; possibly TRBD2 for D (5 bases). Trimming removed 2 bases at V and 1 base at J, with 14 bases between. CDR1 and CDR2 (germline): MNHNY, SVGAGI (reference sequence). The CDR3 is 16 amino acids. In DNA, the CDR3 is TGTGCCAGCAGTTACGGGAACCAGCGGTTCCAAGAGACCCAGTACTTC. This encodes CASSYGNQRFQETQYF.

In this sample, this clonotype turned up a few times. The rearrangement uses TRBV28 and TRBJ2-5; D possibly uses TRBD1 or TRBD2 (5 bases each). The V end was cut by 6 bases, the J end by 3 bases, with 11 bases between. The V gene's germline CDR1 is MDHEN and CDR2 SYDVKM. The length of the CDR3 is 13 residues. As DNA, the CDR3 is TGTGCCAGCAGCCGGATGGGGGAAGAGACCCAGTACTTC. It codes for CASSRMGEETQYF.

The V gene is TRBV9, the J gene TRBJ2-7, with TRBD2 as a possible D gene (5 bases). Trimming cost V 1 base and J 2 bases, with 10 bases left between them. The CDR3 consists of 14 residues. The V gene's germline CDR1 is SGDLS and CDR2 YYNGEE. The CDR3 DNA sequence: TGTGCCAGCAGCGTACAAGCGGCGACCTACGAGCAGTACTTC. This gives the protein CASSVQAATYEQYF.

This chain connects TRBV12-3 or TRBV12-4 to TRBJ2-4; 9 bases map to TRBD1. The DNA matches TRBJ2-7 better at its end, which makes the J call doubtful. The CDR3 has 14 amino acids. CDR3 coding DNA: TGTGCCAGCAGTTGCCGGGACAGGGCATCCGAGCAGTACTTC. Protein sequence: CASSCRDRASEQYF.

The gene calls are TRBV29-1 and TRBJ1-5; D is ambiguous. The CDR3 runs 13 residues. Germline V CDR1 and CDR2: SQVTM, ANQGSEA. Trimming shortened V by 7 bases and J by 6 bases, and 16 bases separated the two germline ends. DNA of the CDR3: TGCAGCGCAACCCGGGCTCTAGGTCAGCCCCAGCATTTT. Translated: CSATRALGQPQHF.

This clonotype was detected a few times. The rearrangement joins TRBV2 to TRBJ2-7; maybe TRBD2 (7 bases). The J call may be wrong; the DNA end is better matched by TRBJ2-5. The germline CDR1 and CDR2 sequences are SNHLY and FYNNEI. The CDR3 totals 15 residues. CDR3 bases: TGTGCCAGCAGTGAAGGAGCTAGGGGGGGCGGGACCCAGTACTTC. This codes for CASSEGARGGGTQYF.

This clonotype was seen a handful of times. The V and J genes are TRBV20-1 and TRBJ1-5, with D unclear. V was clipped by 3 bases and J by 0 bases, with 12 bases between them. Per the germline V gene, CDR1 is DFQATT and CDR2 is SNEGSKA (reference sequence). The CDR3 spans 15 residues. As DNA, the CDR3 is TGCAGTGCTAGTTTCGGCAGTTATAGCAATCAGCCCCAGCATTTT. It specifies CSASFGSYSNQPQHF.

This clonotype was recorded a few times. The V gene is TRBV4-3, the J gene TRBJ2-4, with unresolved D. This CDR3 is 17 amino acids long. Germline V gene lookup returns CDR1 LGHNA and CDR2 YSLEER. V lost 6 bases, J lost 0 bases, and 18 bases lay in between. The CDR3 sequence: CASSPSYGTLAKNIQYF. CDR3 nucleotide sequence: TGCGCCAGCAGTCCCTCCTACGGCACCTTAGCCAAAAACATTCAGTACTTC.

This clonotype was picked up a small number of times. The chain links TRBV11-2 to TRBJ1-2; D possibly corresponds to TRBD1 (5 bases). This CDR3 is built from 13 residues. Trimming shortened V by 1 base and J by 7 bases, and 10 bases separated the two germline ends. The V gene's germline CDR1 is SGHAT and CDR2 FQNNGV. The CDR3 spells CASSLGSGTGYTF. CDR3 in DNA: TGTGCCAGCAGCTTAGGATCAGGGACTGGCTACACCTTC.

This clonotype occurred a few times. The genes are TRBV7-2 and TRBJ2-7; unclear D gene. The CDR3 has 15 amino acids. Germline CDR1 reads SGHTA; CDR2 reads FQGNSA. V was pared by 10 bases and J by 3 bases, with 22 bases between. This CDR3 is CAITTPDGRFYEQYF. The CDR3 DNA reads as TGTGCCATTACGACTCCGGACGGACGCTTCTACGAGCAGTACTTC.

The V gene is TRBV5-6, the J gene TRBJ2-1; D is uncertain. Trimming left V 6 bases short and J 8 bases short, with 15 bases between. CDR3 length: 13 amino acids. Germline-derived CDR1 and CDR2 are SGHDT and YYEEEE. The chain's CDR3 is CASNQITGDEQFF. For the CDR3, the DNA is TGTGCCAGCAACCAAATAACGGGTGATGAGCAGTTCTTC.

This chain uses TRBV6-2 or TRBV6-3 with TRBJ2-7; no clear D gene. V was shortened by 2 bases and J by 2 bases, with 16 bases between the two germline ends. The CDR3 sequence is 16 residues long. Germline V gene lookup returns CDR1 MNHEY and CDR2 SVGEGT. CDR3 sequence: CASSYNAQLIPYEQYF. Written as DNA, the CDR3 is TGTGCCAGCAGTTACAATGCACAGTTGATTCCCTACGAGCAGTACTTC.